The 32 T cell receptor beta chains in this list originate from one sample, sequenced in a study of response to subunit inactivated influenza vaccine. TCRdb re-derived calls from the RT-PCR reads in MiXCR, one entry per CDR3 protein. The data contain roughly 650,000 distinct CDR3 sequences, roughly 14% of them singletons. The sample in question was PBMCs from blood, obtained roughly 13 days after vaccination. Receptors originate from a man aged 45-65 years who received an inactivated influenza vaccine.

This rearrangement joins TRBV30 to TRBJ2-7; 8 bases agree with TRBD1. The trim removed 1 base at V and 7 bases at J, leaving 12 bases unmatched. Germline values: CDR1 GTSNPN, CDR2 SVGIG (reference sequence). There are 15 residues in the CDR3. The CDR3 nucleotides read TGTGCCTGGAGTGACCCGGGACAGGAAACGAGGGAGCAGTACTTC. The encoded protein is CAWSDPGQETREQYF.

This clonotype has more than one count but fewer than ten. The CDR3 DNA follows: TGTGCCAGCAAGCGGGACAGGGCCTACAATGAGCAGTTCTTC. This sequence encodes CASKRDRAYNEQFF. The chain links TRBV7-2 to TRBJ2-1, with TRBD1 matching over 9 bases. Germline CDR1 and CDR2: SGHTA and FQGNSA. The CDR3 length is 14 residues. J gave up 2 bases and V 7 bases, and 3 bases lay outside the gene matches.

The V call is TRBV14, the J call TRBJ1-6; D is ambiguous. The length of the CDR3 is 14 residues. Trimming pared 4 bases from V and 7 bases from J, leaving 11 bases between. Germline CDR1 reads SGHDN; CDR2 reads FVKESK. The CDR3 loop is CASSPVMGNSPLHF. The CDR3 nucleotides are TGTGCCAGCAGCCCGGTGATGGGGAATTCACCCCTCCACTTT.

This clonotype came up once. The chain employs TRBV20-1 and TRBJ2-7; D uncertain. Trimming removed 1 base from V and 2 bases from J, with 15 bases in between. This CDR3 is 15 amino acids long. Per germline, CDR1 DFQATT and CDR2 SNEGSKA (reference sequence). CDR3 region: CSARGWELDAYEQYF. In DNA, the CDR3 is TGCAGTGCTAGAGGCTGGGAATTGGACGCCTACGAGCAGTACTTC.

The chain uses TRBV18 and TRBJ2-7; D remains unclear. V was shortened by 2 bases and J by 5 bases, with 10 bases between the two germline ends. The CDR3 runs 13 residues. Germline V gives CDR1 KGHSH, CDR2 LQKENI. CDR3 DNA: TGTGCCAGCTCACCAAACTCCTGGAACGAGCAGTACTTC. This codes for CASSPNSWNEQYF.

This clonotype was seen only a few times. The V call is TRBV7-2, the J call TRBJ1-4; D call uncertain. The V gene's germline CDR1 is SGHTA and CDR2 FQGNSA. With 3 bases removed from V and 13 bases from J, the gap between germline ends came to 12 bases. This CDR3 comprises 12 residues. Written as DNA, the CDR3 is TGTGCCAGCAGCTTCTCGGGTATAGGACTGTTTTTT. Residues: CASSFSGIGLFF.

This clonotype has a handful of counts. The V and J genes are TRBV5-1 and TRBJ2-3, with 7 bases that match TRBD1. The CDR3 has 15 amino acids. V shed 4 bases and J 3 bases; nucleotides not matched to a gene: 8. CDR1 is SGHRS, CDR2 YFSETQ, per germline. CDR3 residues: CASSRADRVTDTQYF. The CDR3 coding sequence is TGCGCCAGCAGCAGGGCCGACAGGGTGACAGATACGCAGTATTTT.

The chain employs TRBV6-1 and TRBJ2-7, with 7 bases lining up with TRBD1. The CDR3 length is 15 residues. Losses at the gene ends were 6 bases for V and 1 base for J; bases not matched to a gene: 9. Germline V gene sequence: CDR1 MNHNS, CDR2 SASEGT. As DNA, the CDR3 is TGTGCCAGCAGACGCCGGGACAGCGTTTCCTACGAGCAGTACTTC. This encodes CASRRRDSVSYEQYF.

In this sample, this clonotype turned up a few times. CDR3 in DNA: TGCGCCAGCAAGTGGACTAGCGGGGGAAGATTTACCTACGAGCAGTACTTC. Translating it yields CASKWTSGGRFTYEQYF. The chain carries TRBV10-2 and TRBJ2-7, with 13 bases that match TRBD2. The CDR3 length is 17 residues. CDR1 and CDR2 (germline): WSHSY, SAAADI. The V gene end was trimmed by 7 bases and the J gene end by 2 bases; junction bases not matched to a gene: 11.

The rearrangement joins TRBV5-1 to TRBJ2-7; 11 bases match TRBD2. Germline V lookup: CDR1 SGHRS, CDR2 YFSETQ. V was pared by 4 bases and J by 2 bases, with 5 bases of the junction left unmatched. This CDR3 spans 15 amino acids. The CDR3 protein is CASSQTSGDTYEQYF. The CDR3 DNA reads TGCGCCAGCAGCCAGACTAGCGGGGATACCTACGAGCAGTACTTC.

V usage is TRBV12-3 or TRBV12-4 and J usage is TRBJ2-7, with D tentatively TRBD1 or TRBD2 (6 bases each). The CDR3 has 16 amino acids. V lost 6 bases and J lost 7, with 25 bases in between. The CDR3 loop is CASRQGTSSRAYEQYF. The CDR3 bases are TGTGCCAGCAGACAGGGCACTAGCTCCAGGGCGTATGAGCAGTACTTC.

V gene TRBV30 combines with J gene TRBJ2-2, with 9 positions matching TRBD2. The junction had 9 bases not matched to a gene; V was cut back by 2 bases and J by 5 bases. Germline CDR1 and CDR2: GTSNPN and SVGIG (reference sequence). There are 16 residues in the CDR3. This CDR3 reads CAWSRRSGSRTGELFF. CDR3 coding DNA: TGTGCCTGGAGTCGACGTAGCGGGAGCAGGACCGGGGAGCTGTTTTTT.

This rearrangement joins TRBV12-3 or TRBV12-4 to TRBJ2-3; the match to TRBD2 covers 11 bases. The CDR3 runs 17 residues. V dropped 6 bases and J dropped 3; count of bases not matched to a gene: 11. The CDR3 DNA follows: TGTGCCAGCAGCGGATTAGCGGGAGGGCCTAAAACAGATACGCAGTATTTT. Residues: CASSGLAGGPKTDTQYF.

This clonotype was picked up a small number of times. A read error may produce the germline difference seen at one junction end. V and J are TRBV3-1 and TRBJ2-5, with D uncertain. Per the germline V gene, CDR1 is LGHDT and CDR2 is YNNKEL (reference sequence). The CDR3 has 12 residues. The chain's CDR3 is CASSKEEETQYF. CDR3 bases: TGTGCCAGCAGCAAAGAAGAAGAGACCCAGTACTTC.

The chain recombines TRBV6-1 with TRBJ1-2; unclear D gene. Trimming removed 2 bases from V and 4 bases from J, with 8 bases in between. CDR3 size: 13 residues. Germline CDR1 MNHNS, CDR2 SASEGT. This CDR3 is CASSESGSYGYTF. The DNA for the CDR3 is TGTGCCAGCAGTGAATCGGGTTCCTATGGCTACACCTTC.

There are a few counts of this clonotype. V gene TRBV4-2 combines with J gene TRBJ2-2; tentatively, D is TRBD1 or TRBD2 (5 bases each). V was trimmed by 0 bases and J by 0 bases, leaving 14 bases between them. This CDR3 is built from 18 residues. From germline, CDR1 is LGHNA and CDR2 YNFKEQ. This CDR3 reads CASSQESRGASNTGELFF. CDR3 sequence (DNA): TGTGCCAGCAGCCAAGAGTCTAGGGGAGCCTCGAACACCGGGGAGCTGTTTTTT.

In its sample, this clonotype was seen many times. The J gene is TRBJ1-1, the V gene TRBV7-9; D might be TRBD1 (6 bases). Germline values: CDR1 SEHNR, CDR2 FQNEAQ (reference sequence). The germline V and J ends were trimmed by 4 bases and 0 bases, with 9 bases remaining between them. The CDR3 is 14 amino acids. CDR3 loop: CASSSRGMNTEAFF. CDR3 bases: TGTGCCAGCAGCTCAAGGGGGATGAACACTGAAGCTTTCTTT.

This clonotype appeared a few times. The rearrangement joins TRBV5-1 to TRBJ2-1; D might be TRBD1 or TRBD2, each matching 5 bases. Germline loops: CDR1 SGHRS, CDR2 YFSETQ. The CDR3 sequence is 16 residues long. The V gene lost 0 bases and the J gene lost 6 bases, with 16 bases spanning the gap. This CDR3 reads CASSLGGYMAGNEQFF. The CDR3, as DNA: TGCGCCAGCAGCTTGGGGGGGTATATGGCCGGCAATGAGCAGTTCTTC.

This clonotype was seen a handful of times. V is TRBV6-2 or TRBV6-3 and J is TRBJ2-1; D not resolved. CDR3 length: 14 amino acids. Germline V CDR1 and CDR2: MNHEY, SVGEGT. The V gene lost 2 bases and the J gene lost 8 bases, with 13 bases spanning the gap. This CDR3 reads CASSYSEKIHEQFF. CDR3 in DNA: TGTGCCAGCAGTTACAGCGAGAAGATCCATGAGCAGTTCTTC.

This clonotype was detected only a few times. V gene TRBV6-5 combines with J gene TRBJ2-1; D might be TRBD2 (5 bases). This CDR3 is built from 12 residues. Per germline, CDR1 MNHEY and CDR2 SVGAGI. Trimming shortened V by 1 base and J by 10 bases, and 8 bases separated the two germline ends. The CDR3 DNA reads as TGTGCCAGCAGTTACTTCACGGGGGAGCAGTTCTTC. Translating gives CASSYFTGEQFF.

This clonotype has more than one count but fewer than ten. The chain links TRBV11-1 to TRBJ2-6, with 8 bases aligning to TRBD2. The CDR3 contains 18 residues. In germline, CDR1 is SGHAT, CDR2 FQDESV (reference sequence). The trim removed 2 bases at V and 0 bases at J, leaving 6 bases unmatched. CDR3 in amino acids: CASSLFGGVLSGANVLTF. DNA for the CDR3: TGTGCCAGCAGCTTATTCGGGGGGGTGCTCTCTGGGGCCAACGTCCTGACTTTC.

This clonotype has a count of ten or more. DNA of the CDR3: TGCAGTGCCACAAAGGGCGGGCCCACAGATACGCAGTATTTT. It specifies CSATKGGPTDTQYF. The chain joins TRBV20-1 to TRBJ2-3, with D possibly matching TRBD2 (5 bases). The germline V and J ends were trimmed by 6 bases and 2 bases, with 15 bases remaining between them. Germline assignment: CDR1 DFQATT and CDR2 SNEGSKA (reference sequence). This CDR3 has 14 residues.

This clonotype was seen at least ten times. For the CDR3, the DNA is TGTGCCAGCGGGTCGAGGACGCTTGCAATGAACACTGAAGCTTTCTTT. It yields the protein CASGSRTLAMNTEAFF. This chain joins TRBV6-2 or TRBV6-3 and TRBJ1-1, with D unresolved. Trimming removed 8 bases from V and 0 bases from J, with 19 bases in between. The CDR3 loop spans 16 amino acids. The germline V gene encodes CDR1 MNHEY and CDR2 SVGEGT.

This clonotype was observed many times. The chain recombines TRBV29-1 with TRBJ2-7; 10 bases align to TRBD2. CDR1 and CDR2 from the germline V gene are SQVTM and ANQGSEA. The CDR3 runs 14 residues. V was clipped by 3 bases and J by 3 bases; unmatched bases: 5. CDR3 region: CSVEDSGGNYEQYF. CDR3 DNA sequence: TGCAGCGTTGAGGATAGCGGGGGGAACTACGAGCAGTACTTC.

The V gene is TRBV15, the J gene TRBJ2-2; D is undetermined. Trimming shortened V by 3 bases and J by 5 bases, and 13 bases separated the two germline ends. From germline, CDR1 is LNHNV and CDR2 YYDKDF (reference sequence). This CDR3 spans 15 amino acids. CDR3 loop: CATSRDALYTGELFF. For the CDR3, the DNA is TGTGCCACCAGCAGGGACGCGTTGTATACCGGGGAGCTGTTTTTT.

The chain links TRBV18 to TRBJ2-3, with 8 nucleotides matching TRBD2. The CDR3 sequence is 14 residues long. CDR1 and CDR2 (germline): KGHSH, LQKENI. Unmatched junction bases numbered 4, after V lost 2 bases and J lost 6 bases. The CDR3 DNA follows: TGTGCCAGCTCACCAACTAGCGGAGGGGATACGCAGTATTTT. Translation: CASSPTSGGDTQYF.

The chain joins TRBV12-3 or TRBV12-4 to TRBJ1-4, with no clear D. The CDR3 runs 14 residues. V gave up 6 bases and J gave up 1 base, with 9 bases separating them. The CDR3 region is CASSSPGTNEKLFF. DNA of the CDR3: TGTGCCAGCAGCTCGCCGGGAACTAATGAAAAACTGTTTTTT.

This chain joins TRBV7-3 and TRBJ2-3; TRBD2 agrees at 9 bases. Germline values: CDR1 SGHTA, CDR2 FQGTGA. V shed 3 bases, J shed 6 bases, and the junction held 13 bases outside the gene matches. The CDR3 is 17 residues long. The chain's CDR3 is CASSFGTGAGGGDTQYF. The DNA for the CDR3 is TGTGCCAGCAGCTTTGGTACCGGAGCGGGAGGCGGGGATACGCAGTATTTT.

This clonotype was detected a few times. This chain joins TRBV7-4 and TRBJ2-3; tentative D call: TRBD1 (6 bases). Germline lookup yields CDR1 SGHVT and CDR2 SQSDAQ. Trimming removed 5 bases at V and 2 bases at J, with 20 bases between. This CDR3 is built from 17 residues. The CDR3 is CASSPSDGQTFTDTQYF. Written as DNA, the CDR3 is TGTGCCAGCAGCCCTTCGGACGGACAGACTTTCACAGATACGCAGTATTTT.

This clonotype was seen a few times. One end of the junction does not line up with germline, which may come from a read error. The rearrangement joins TRBV20-1 to TRBJ2-1; 11 nucleotides agree with TRBD2. Germline-derived CDR1 and CDR2 are DFQATT and SNEGSKA (reference sequence). This CDR3 is 17 amino acids long. The CDR3 region has the DNA TGCTGTGCTAGAGATAACCTAGCGGGGGGCGTCCTCAATGAGCAGTTCTTC. It specifies CCARDNLAGGVLNEQFF.

The chain joins TRBV20-1 to TRBJ2-2, with a possible D match to TRBD1 (6 bases). This CDR3 spans 16 amino acids. Germline V gene sequence: CDR1 DFQATT, CDR2 SNEGSKA (reference sequence). The V gene lost 2 bases and the J gene lost 1 base, with 14 bases spanning the gap. The CDR3 coding sequence is TGCAGTGCTAGAAGTTTGGGCAGGGGGAACACCGGGGAGCTGTTTTTT. This gives the protein CSARSLGRGNTGELFF.

This clonotype was seen a handful of times. CDR3 sequence reads: CASSGSWGETQYF. The DNA for the CDR3 is TGTGCCAGCTCAGGGAGTTGGGGGGAGACCCAGTACTTC. The rearrangement joins TRBV12-3 or TRBV12-4 to TRBJ2-5; tentatively, D is TRBD1 or TRBD2 (5 bases each). V gave up 8 bases and J gave up 5 bases, with 15 bases separating them. This CDR3 contains 13 residues.